This T cell receptor (beta chain) was captured by sequencing in a study of blood T cell repertoires in COVID-19. Background on the study: Italy, Spain and the United States were the sources of the convalescent and acute COVID-19 samples. T cells, B-cell-depleted T cells, or PBMCs supplied cDNA or gDNA.

The CDR3 has 15 amino acids. V shed 5 bases, J shed 5 bases, and the junction held 7 bases outside the gene matches. Germline V gives CDR1 SEHNR, CDR2 FQNEAQ (reference sequence). A few counts support this clone. In the original analysis: Using reference gene primer amplification, nucleated cell counts were estimated. Data came from immunoSEQ multiplex PCR; TCRdb stores just in-frame clones and leaves some out. V and J calls plus clone size are reproduced from that table; the DNA served to infer D and trimming. Among 70,000 or so clones, just over 90% were seen once, and the ten largest hold roughly 5%.

This clonotype was sampled from a woman between 18 and 29 years old with acute or convalescent COVID-19. V and J are TRBV7-9 and TRBJ2-7, with 12 bases that match TRBD1. Sequencing used peripheral blood. The CDR3 region is CASSSNRDRGHEQYF. CDR3 DNA: TGTGCCAGCAGCAGCAACCGGGACAGGGGGCACGAGCAGTACTTC.